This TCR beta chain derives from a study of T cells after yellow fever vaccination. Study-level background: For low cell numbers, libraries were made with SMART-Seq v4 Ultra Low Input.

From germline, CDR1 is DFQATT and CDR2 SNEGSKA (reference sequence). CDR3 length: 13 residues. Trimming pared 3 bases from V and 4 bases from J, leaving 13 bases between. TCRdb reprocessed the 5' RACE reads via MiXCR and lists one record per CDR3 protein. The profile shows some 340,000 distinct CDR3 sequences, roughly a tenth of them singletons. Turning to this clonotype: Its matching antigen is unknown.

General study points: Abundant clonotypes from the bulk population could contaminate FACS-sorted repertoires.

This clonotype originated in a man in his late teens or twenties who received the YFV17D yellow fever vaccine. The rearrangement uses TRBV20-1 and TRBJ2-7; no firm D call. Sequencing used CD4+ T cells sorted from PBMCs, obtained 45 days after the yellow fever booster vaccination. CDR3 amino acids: CSASPGPQYEQYV. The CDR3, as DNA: TGCAGTGCTAGCCCGGGCCCCCAATACGAGCAGTACGTC.